This T cell receptor (beta chain) was found in a study of shared clonotypes between healthy human individuals. In the original analysis: From ImmunoSEQ came sequences covering only the junction and carrying no quality scores, so filtering differed. The method was immunoSEQ multiplex PCR; TCRdb's version includes in-frame clones alone and lacks a portion of them. From that table come the V and J calls and clone size; the DNA was used to work out D and trimming. Here the sample spans around 2.5 million clones, over 85% being singletons. Healthy HIV-negative adults with no recent acute infections or vaccinations were recruited as donors. Germline CDR1 LGHNA, CDR2 YSLEER. Trimming cost V 4 bases and J 4 bases, with 9 bases left between them. CDR3 size: 13 residues. Note on this clone: Its matching antigen is unknown.

General study results and limits: The study found lower generation probabilities in non-shared clonotypes than in those shared by all four donors. Blood alone was sampled, and tissue repertoires likely differ.

The sample consisted of naive CD4+ T cells from PBMCs. Subset described: CD45RA+ positively selected. The chain combines TRBV4-3 with TRBJ2-3, with D unclear. The receptor was derived from a man younger than 30 in good health. Some clones in this sample may be carry-over from other donors' samples. CDR3 nucleotide sequence: TGCGCCAGCAGCCTCCTTCGGGCAGATACGCAGTATTTT. Translated: CASSLLRADTQYF.